The T cell receptor beta chain described here comes from a study of shared clonotypes between healthy human individuals. This clone was seen many times. The germline CDR1 and CDR2 sequences are LNHDA and SQIVND (reference sequence). Deletions cut 3 bases from V and 9 bases from J, with 24 bases between. There are 17 residues in the CDR3. The data were produced by immunoSEQ multiplex PCR, yet TCRdb's version contains in-frame clones alone and is incomplete. The sample lists 550,000 to 700,000 clones; around 73% were seen once. The chain uses TRBV19 and TRBJ2-1; D possibly corresponds to TRBD2 (6 bases). What was sequenced was memory CD4+ T cells sorted from blood. Subset of the sample: CD45RA-negative fraction. The receptor's source is a woman in her 30s in good health. CDR3 bases: TGTGCCAGTAGTATCCCCCCGGGGAGGAAGGAATTCAGTGAGCAGTTCTTC. Its translation is CASSIPPGRKEFSEQFF.